The 28 T cell receptor beta chains in this list originate from one sample, sequenced in a study of cytomegalovirus exposure and HLA in healthy donors (dated by TCRdb to the late 2010s). The library was obtained by the immunoSEQ multiplex PCR assay. The multiplex PCR relied on a mix of 60 forward primers for TCR Vbeta segments and 13 reverse primers for TCR Jbeta segments. TCRdb took this table from immuneACCESS and kept in-frame rearrangements with V and J called. Such tables lack part of the clones; where checked against another copy, unresolved V genes explain under half of the gap, and the rest is unexplained. This sample is represented by around 140,000 clones; around 57% of them were singletons. The ten largest clones capture around 1.9% of the sample. Sequencing input: PBMCs. The source is a male donor in good health and CMV-seronegative.

The chain combines TRBV4-1 with TRBJ2-1; D is undetermined. Germline V gene lookup returns CDR1 MGHRA and CDR2 YSYEKL. Trimming removed 5 bases at V and 3 bases at J, with 11 bases between. This CDR3 is 14 amino acids long. The CDR3 region is CASSANQDYNEQFF. CDR3 in DNA: TGCGCCAGCAGCGCGAACCAGGACTACAATGAGCAGTTCTTC.

The rearrangement links TRBV18 to TRBJ1-4; 11 positions match TRBD1. The ends lost 5 bases at V and 7 bases at J; junction bases unmatched: 3. The CDR3 has 14 residues. Germline CDR1 reads KGHSH; CDR2 reads LQKENI. CDR3 DNA sequence: TGTGCCAGCTCAGCCGGGACAGGGGGTGAAAAACTGTTTTTT. It yields the protein CASSAGTGGEKLFF.

The rearrangement joins TRBV7-6 to TRBJ2-7; D remains unclear. The CDR3 is 15 amino acids. Trimming left V 1 base short and J 0 bases short, with 10 bases between. Germline CDR1 reads SGHVS; CDR2 reads FNYEAQ. CDR3 residues: CASSLVRDSSYEQYF. For the CDR3, the DNA is TGTGCCAGCAGCTTAGTGAGAGATAGCTCCTACGAGCAGTACTTC.

This clone was found a few times. J is TRBJ2-1 and V is TRBV10-3; the D gene is possibly TRBD2 (5 bases). Germline V gene lookup returns CDR1 ENHRY and CDR2 SYGVKD. Trimming left V 0 bases short and J 7 bases short, with 10 bases between. CDR3 length: 14 residues. CDR3 residues: CAISESELANEQFF. The DNA for the CDR3 is TGTGCCATCAGTGAGTCTGAGCTAGCAAATGAGCAGTTCTTC.

This chain joins TRBV7-2 and TRBJ2-2, with D possibly being TRBD1 (6 bases). The CDR3 sequence is 12 residues long. Looked up from germline, CDR1 is SGHTA and CDR2 is FQGNSA. V was clipped by 1 base and J by 15 bases, with 12 bases between them. The CDR3 DNA sequence: TGTGCCAGCAGCTTAGATAAGCCAGGGGTGTTTTTT. Encoded protein: CASSLDKPGVFF.

The V and J genes are TRBV18 and TRBJ1-2, with D maybe TRBD1 (6 bases). V shed 6 bases and J shed 1 base, with 15 bases lying between them. The CDR3 extends over 15 amino acids. Germline loops: CDR1 KGHSH, CDR2 LQKENI. In DNA, the CDR3 is TGTGCCAGCTCCCCCCAAGGGGGAAATAACTATGGCTACACCTTC. This translates into CASSPQGGNNYGYTF.

In this sample, this clone turned up a few times. J is TRBJ1-1 and V is TRBV9, with a tentative D call TRBD1 (5 bases). The V and J ends lost 4 bases and 7 bases respectively, with 17 bases between them. The CDR3 is 14 amino acids. Germline CDR1 is SGDLS and CDR2 is YYNGEE. CDR3 in DNA: TGTGCCAGCAGCCCCCAGATAGGGGCGGATGAAGCTTTCTTT. It specifies CASSPQIGADEAFF.

The V and J genes are TRBV25-1 and TRBJ2-7, with D perhaps TRBD2 (5 bases). Germline values: CDR1 MGHDK, CDR2 SYGVNS. Trimming removed 4 bases at V and 5 bases at J, with 9 bases between. The CDR3 covers 12 residues. The CDR3 here is CASSVEGHEQYF. The CDR3 DNA follows: TGTGCCAGCAGTGTCGAGGGCCACGAGCAGTACTTC.

This clone was detected only a few times. V gene TRBV9 combines with J gene TRBJ1-2, with D unclear. V was trimmed by 5 bases and J by 4 bases, leaving 18 bases between them. The CDR3 is 15 residues long. The germline gives CDR1 SGDLS, CDR2 YYNGEE. This CDR3 is CASSRLRQETYGYTF. For the CDR3, the DNA is TGTGCCAGCAGTCGACTACGACAAGAGACCTATGGCTACACCTTC.

The rearrangement joins TRBV10-1 to TRBJ2-5; 8 nucleotides agree with TRBD1. V was clipped by 4 bases and J by 5 bases; unmatched bases: 6. Germline CDR1 reads WNHNN; CDR2 reads SYGVQD (reference sequence). The CDR3 runs 14 residues. CDR3 coding DNA: TGCGCCAGCAGTGCCAGGACAGGGACGGAGACCCAGTACTTC. Translated: CASSARTGTETQYF.

This chain joins TRBV10-3 and TRBJ2-1; 8 bases match TRBD2. The germline gives CDR1 ENHRY, CDR2 SYGVKD. The CDR3 spans 14 residues. V shed 3 bases, J shed 10 bases, and the junction held 8 bases outside the gene matches. CDR3 loop: CAISESGRMGEQFF. CDR3 DNA: TGTGCCATCAGTGAAAGCGGGAGAATGGGGGAGCAGTTCTTC.

V gene TRBV6-5 combines with J gene TRBJ1-2, with D tentatively TRBD1 (5 bases). V was pared by 0 bases and J by 7 bases, with 12 bases between. CDR3 length: 14 amino acids. Germline lookup yields CDR1 MNHEY and CDR2 SVGAGI. For the CDR3, the DNA is TGTGCCAGCAGTTACTCAGGCGGGGCGGGTGGCTACACCTTC. This sequence encodes CASSYSGGAGGYTF.

This clone was recorded a few times. The rearrangement uses TRBV5-6 and TRBJ2-3; 7 positions match TRBD2. The CDR3 totals 14 residues. Germline trimming cut 6 bases from V and 1 base from J; bases unmatched to any gene: 5. In germline, CDR1 is SGHDT, CDR2 YYEEEE. CDR3 sequence reads: CASTPGGGTDTQYF. The CDR3 region has the DNA TGTGCCAGCACCCCTGGGGGGGGCACAGATACGCAGTATTTT.

This clone was counted between two and nine times. The gene calls are TRBV5-4 and TRBJ2-2, with D maybe TRBD1 (5 bases). This CDR3 is built from 15 residues. V was cut by 3 bases and J by 5 bases, with 14 bases left in between. Germline lookup yields CDR1 SGHNT and CDR2 YYREEE (reference sequence). CDR3 sequence: CASSSTQGWTGELFF. The CDR3 DNA reads as TGTGCCAGCAGCTCCACCCAGGGCTGGACCGGGGAGCTGTTTTTT. The variable domain in full, completed from reference TRBV5-4 and TRBJ2-2, reads ETGVTQSPTHLIKTRGQQVTLRCSSQSGHNTVSWYQQALGQGPQFIFQYYREEENGRGNFPPRFSGLQFPNYSSELNVNALELDDSALYLCASSSTQGWTGELFFGEGSRLTVL.

This chain connects TRBV2 to TRBJ1-6; 9 bases are a match to TRBD1. V trimming: 4 bases; J trimming: 12 bases; junction bases outside the gene matches: 10. The CDR3 is 15 amino acids. Looked up from germline, CDR1 is SNHLY and CDR2 is FYNNEI. CDR3 DNA: TGTGCCAGCAGTGTGAGACAGGGGGATTTAGGACCCCTCCACTTT. Its translation: CASSVRQGDLGPLHF.

This clone was picked up one time. V usage is TRBV11-2 and J usage is TRBJ1-5, with 8 bases aligning to TRBD1. Trimming cost V 1 base and J 7 bases; bases outside gene matches: 0. Germline lookup yields CDR1 SGHAT and CDR2 FQNNGV. The length of the CDR3 is 13 residues. The CDR3 reads CASSLGDRQPQHF. In DNA form, the CDR3 reads TGTGCCAGCAGCTTAGGGGACAGGCAGCCCCAGCATTTT.

V gene TRBV10-3 combines with J gene TRBJ2-1; D is perhaps TRBD1 (6 bases). V lost 10 bases and J 5 bases, leaving 12 bases between the germline ends. CDR1 ENHRY and CDR2 SYGVKD come from the germline V gene. The length of the CDR3 is 12 residues. The CDR3 region has the DNA TGTGCCACGCAGGACAGCCACAATGAGCAGTTCTTC. Translated: CATQDSHNEQFF.

The rearrangement links TRBV7-8 to TRBJ1-5; TRBD1 aligns across 11 bases. Germline V gene lookup returns CDR1 SGHVS and CDR2 FQNEAQ. V gave up 5 bases and J gave up 2 bases; unmatched junction bases: 2. The CDR3 loop spans 15 amino acids. This chain's CDR3 is CASSRDRGGNQPQHF. As DNA, the CDR3 is TGTGCCAGCAGCCGGGACAGGGGGGGCAATCAGCCCCAGCATTTT.

The chain's CDR3 is CASSATAAEAFF. The CDR3 region has the DNA TGTGCCAGCAGCGCCACAGCCGCTGAAGCTTTCTTT. The chain uses TRBV7-8 and TRBJ1-1; no firm D call. This CDR3 has 12 residues. V lost 5 bases and J 6 bases, leaving 10 bases between the germline ends. Germline V gene lookup returns CDR1 SGHVS and CDR2 FQNEAQ.

This chain uses TRBV2 with TRBJ1-2; TRBD1 is a possible D gene (6 bases). The CDR3 has 17 amino acids. Germline-derived CDR1 and CDR2 are SNHLY and FYNNEI. Trimming stripped 1 base from V and 2 bases from J, with 17 bases between. CDR3 region: CASSEDRGQGPNYGYTF. The CDR3 DNA is TGTGCCAGCAGTGAAGACCGAGGCCAGGGGCCCAACTATGGCTACACCTTC.

This clone was observed once. The chain is built from TRBV6-5 and TRBJ1-2; tentatively, D is TRBD1 (5 bases). Trimming stripped 7 bases from V and 8 bases from J, with 17 bases between. The CDR3 has 13 amino acids. From germline, CDR1 is MNHEY and CDR2 SVGAGI. The CDR3 nucleotides are TGTGCCAGCAAGGGGCAGGGCTTGATCGGCTACACCTTC. Its protein product is CASKGQGLIGYTF.

In this sample, this clone turned up a few times. This chain uses TRBV5-8 with TRBJ2-7; perhaps TRBD1 as D (5 bases). The CDR3 spans 15 residues. Germline CDR1 is SGHTS and CDR2 is YDEGEE. With 0 bases removed from V and 0 bases from J, the gap between germline ends came to 10 bases. CDR3 DNA: TGTGCCAGCAGCTTGGGGGCCGACAGCTCCTACGAGCAGTACTTC. It is translated as CASSLGADSSYEQYF. The full variable domain, its missing parts supplied by reference TRBV5-8 and TRBJ2-7, is EAGVTQSPTHLIKTRGQQATLRCSPISGHTSVYWYQQALGLGLQFLLWYDEGEERNRGNFPPRFSGRQFPNYSSELNVNALELEDSALYLCASSLGADSSYEQYFGPGTRLTVT.

The chain links TRBV9 to TRBJ2-7; 10 positions match TRBD1. Germline V gene lookup returns CDR1 SGDLS and CDR2 YYNGEE. V shed 3 bases, J shed 4 bases, and the junction held 1 base outside the gene matches. CDR3 size: 13 residues. The CDR3 DNA is TGTGCCAGCAGCGGGACAGGGGGGTACGAGCAGTACTTC. This encodes CASSGTGGYEQYF.

V is TRBV13 and J is TRBJ1-3, with TRBD1 as a possible D gene (6 bases). Germline V gene lookup returns CDR1 PRHDT and CDR2 FYEKMQ (reference sequence). The V end lost 5 bases, the J end lost 4 bases, and 15 bases lay between the germline ends. The CDR3 spans 15 residues. The CDR3 coding sequence is TGTGCCAGCAGCCGGGACATCACCCCCGGAAACACCATATATTTT. Its protein product is CASSRDITPGNTIYF.

Worth noting for this clone: This CDR3 is also generated by other DNA sequences in the sample. The gene calls are TRBV18 and TRBJ1-5, with D unresolved. CDR3 length: 13 amino acids. The V gene's germline CDR1 is KGHSH and CDR2 LQKENI. V was clipped by 3 bases and J by 4 bases, with 7 bases between them. The CDR3 loop is CASSPGENQPQHF. CDR3 bases: TGTGCCAGCTCACCGGGAGAGAATCAGCCCCAGCATTTT.

This clone was seen a few times. The chain links TRBV19 to TRBJ1-1; 11 bases fit TRBD1. Germline V CDR1 and CDR2: LNHDA, SQIVND (reference sequence). V trimming: 7 bases; J trimming: 4 bases; junction bases outside the gene matches: 5. This CDR3 comprises 14 residues. The CDR3 DNA follows: TGTGCCAGTAACCCCGGACAGGGGGCCACTGAAGCTTTCTTT. Its translation: CASNPGQGATEAFF.

This sequence joins TRBV15 and TRBJ2-3, with a possible D match to TRBD2 (6 bases). V was trimmed by 8 bases and J by 1 base, leaving 13 bases between them. CDR3 length: 14 amino acids. CDR1 is LNHNV, CDR2 YYDKDF, per germline (reference sequence). CDR3 in DNA: TGTGCCACCGCCTGGCGGAGGGGCACAGATACGCAGTATTTT. This codes for CATAWRRGTDTQYF.

The J gene is TRBJ2-1, the V gene TRBV7-3, with D perhaps TRBD1 (6 bases). Trimming cost V 5 bases and J 0 bases, with 8 bases left between them. This CDR3 has 14 residues. CDR1 is SGHTA, CDR2 FQGTGA, per germline. The DNA for the CDR3 is TGTGCCAGCAGCCTGGACAGCTCCTACAATGAGCAGTTCTTC. Translation: CASSLDSSYNEQFF.